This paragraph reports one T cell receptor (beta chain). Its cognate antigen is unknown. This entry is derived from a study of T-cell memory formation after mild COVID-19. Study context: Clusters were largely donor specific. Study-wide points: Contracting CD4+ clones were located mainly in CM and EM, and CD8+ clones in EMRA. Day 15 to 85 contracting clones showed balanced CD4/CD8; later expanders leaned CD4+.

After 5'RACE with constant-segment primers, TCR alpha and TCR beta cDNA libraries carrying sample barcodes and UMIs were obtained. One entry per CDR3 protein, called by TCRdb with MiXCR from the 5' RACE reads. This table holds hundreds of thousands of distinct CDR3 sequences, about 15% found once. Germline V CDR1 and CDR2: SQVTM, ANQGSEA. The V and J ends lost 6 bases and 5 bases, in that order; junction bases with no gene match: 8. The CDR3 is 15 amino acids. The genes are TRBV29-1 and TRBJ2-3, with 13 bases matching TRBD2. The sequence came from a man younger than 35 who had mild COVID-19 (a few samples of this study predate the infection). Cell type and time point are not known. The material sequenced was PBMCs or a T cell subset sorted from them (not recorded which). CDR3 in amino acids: CSVQRTSGGKDTQYF. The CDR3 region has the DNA TGCAGCGTACAACGGACTAGCGGGGGTAAAGATACGCAGTATTTT.